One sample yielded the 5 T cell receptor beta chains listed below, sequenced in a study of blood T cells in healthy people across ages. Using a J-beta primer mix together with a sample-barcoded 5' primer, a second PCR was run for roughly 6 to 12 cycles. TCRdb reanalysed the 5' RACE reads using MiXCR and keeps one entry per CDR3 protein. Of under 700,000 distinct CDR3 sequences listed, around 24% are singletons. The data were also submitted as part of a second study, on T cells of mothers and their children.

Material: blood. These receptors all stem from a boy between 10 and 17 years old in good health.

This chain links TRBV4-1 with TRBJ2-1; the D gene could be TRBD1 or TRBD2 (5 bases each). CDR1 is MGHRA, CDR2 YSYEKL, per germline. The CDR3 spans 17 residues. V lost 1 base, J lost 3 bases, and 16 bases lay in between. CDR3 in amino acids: CASSQVTGPTLYNEQFF. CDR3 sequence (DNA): TGCGCCAGCAGCCAAGTCACGGGACCGACCCTCTACAATGAGCAGTTCTTC.

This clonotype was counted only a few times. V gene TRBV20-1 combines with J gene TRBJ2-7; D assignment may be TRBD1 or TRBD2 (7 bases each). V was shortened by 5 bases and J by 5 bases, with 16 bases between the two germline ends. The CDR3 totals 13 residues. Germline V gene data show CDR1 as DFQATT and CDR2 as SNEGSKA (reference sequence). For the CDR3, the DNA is TGCAGTGCTGCAGGGGGGAGGGCCGACGAGCAGTACTTC. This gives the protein CSAAGGRADEQYF.

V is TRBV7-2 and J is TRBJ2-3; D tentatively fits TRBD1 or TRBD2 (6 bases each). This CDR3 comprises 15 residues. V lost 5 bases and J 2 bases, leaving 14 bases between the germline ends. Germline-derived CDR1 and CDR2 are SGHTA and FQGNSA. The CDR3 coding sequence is TGTGCCAGCAGCCCAAGGGGGGAATACACAGATACGCAGTATTTT. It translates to CASSPRGEYTDTQYF.

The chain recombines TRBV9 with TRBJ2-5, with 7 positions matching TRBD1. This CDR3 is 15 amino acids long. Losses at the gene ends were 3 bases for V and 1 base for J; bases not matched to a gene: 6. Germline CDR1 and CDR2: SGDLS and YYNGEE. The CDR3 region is CASSAQGTVQETQYF. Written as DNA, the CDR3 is TGTGCCAGCAGCGCGCAAGGGACAGTCCAAGAGACCCAGTACTTC. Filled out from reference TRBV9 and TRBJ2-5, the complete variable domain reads DSGVTQTPKHLITATGQRVTLRCSPRSGDLSVYWYQQSLDQGLQFLIQYYNGEERAKGNILERFSAQQFPDLHSELNLSSLELGDSALYFCASSAQGTVQETQYFGPGTRLLVL.

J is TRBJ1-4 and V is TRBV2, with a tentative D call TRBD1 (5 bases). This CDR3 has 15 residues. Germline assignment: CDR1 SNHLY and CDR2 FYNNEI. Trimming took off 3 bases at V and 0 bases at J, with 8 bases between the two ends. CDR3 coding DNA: TGTGCCAGCAGTGAGCGGGGCGCAACTAATGAAAAACTGTTTTTT. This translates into CASSERGATNEKLFF.